The T cell receptor beta chain described here comes from a study of T-cell memory formation after mild COVID-19. Study-level results: CD8+ contracting clones occupied EMRA, while CD4+ ones occupied mainly CM and EM. Second-wave clones with a day 37 peak had unconfirmed SARS-CoV-2 specificity. There were some responding clones in pre-infection memory, which suggested that cross-reactive memory had joined.

TCRdb recomputed calls from the 5' RACE reads with MiXCR, one row per CDR3 protein. The table includes more than 400,000 distinct CDR3 sequences, 18% detected once. Details on this clonotype: Antigen unknown.

The V gene end was trimmed by 4 bases and the J gene end by 4 bases; junction bases not matched to a gene: 1. CDR1 is SGHNT, CDR2 YENEEA, per germline. The CDR3 is made up of 15 amino acids. Specimen: PBMCs or a T cell subset sorted from them (not recorded which). The sequence was obtained from an adult woman who had mild COVID-19 (a few samples of this study predate the infection). Cell type and time point are not known. The V call is TRBV11-3, the J call TRBJ2-3, with 14 nucleotides matching TRBD2. The DNA of the CDR3 is TGTGCCAGCAGCTGGACTAGCGGGAGGTCAGATACGCAGTATTTT. It translates to CASSWTSGRSDTQYF.